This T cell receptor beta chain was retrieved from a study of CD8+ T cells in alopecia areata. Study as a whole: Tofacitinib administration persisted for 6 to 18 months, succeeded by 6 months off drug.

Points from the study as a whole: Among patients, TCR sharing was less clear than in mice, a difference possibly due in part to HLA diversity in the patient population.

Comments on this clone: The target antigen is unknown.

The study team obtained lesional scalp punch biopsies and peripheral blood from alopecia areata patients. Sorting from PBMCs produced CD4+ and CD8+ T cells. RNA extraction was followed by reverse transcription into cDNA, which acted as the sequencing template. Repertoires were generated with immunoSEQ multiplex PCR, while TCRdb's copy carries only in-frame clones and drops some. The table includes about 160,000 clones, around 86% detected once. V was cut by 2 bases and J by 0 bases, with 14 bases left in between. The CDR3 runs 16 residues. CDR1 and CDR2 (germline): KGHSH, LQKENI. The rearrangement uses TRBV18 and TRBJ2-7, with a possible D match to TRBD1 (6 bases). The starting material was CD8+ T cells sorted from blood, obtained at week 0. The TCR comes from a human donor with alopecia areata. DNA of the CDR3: TGTGCCAGCTCACCAACCCCAACAGGGAGCTCCTACGAGCAGTACTTC. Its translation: CASSPTPTGSSYEQYF.